A single sample gave rise to the 32 T cell receptor beta chains below, sequenced in a study of monozygotic twins with inflammatory bowel disease. TCRdb reprocessed the 5' RACE reads, with one entry per CDR3 protein and no DNA. Its table lists around 450,000 distinct CDR3 sequences. The sample comprised blood. The receptors were gathered from a human donor with ulcerative colitis or Crohn's disease, or a healthy co-twin of an affected twin (not recorded which).

This chain joins TRBV20-1 and TRBJ1-1; TCRdb reports TRBD1, a call that lacks DNA to check it against. CDR3 length: 14 amino acids. Germline V gene lookup returns CDR1 DFQATT and CDR2 SNEGSKA (reference sequence). CDR3 in amino acids: CSASPWTANTEAFF.

CDR3 amino acids: CASSQEGGRGGYTF. The chain couples TRBV3-1 to TRBJ1-2; TCRdb proposes TRBD1, but this gene call is untestable without DNA. Germline values: CDR1 LGHDT, CDR2 YNNKEL (reference sequence). The CDR3 covers 14 residues.

V usage is TRBV7-3 and J usage is TRBJ2-1; TCRdb lists TRBD1, though no DNA is available to test this call. This CDR3 region has 18 residues. Germline V gene lookup returns CDR1 SGHTA and CDR2 FQGTGA. This chain's CDR3 is CASSLRTGGTSRENEQFF.

The chain combines TRBV25-1 with TRBJ1-1; checking the TCRdb D call of TRBD1 is not possible without DNA. Germline CDR1 and CDR2: MGHDK and SYGVNS. The CDR3 loop spans 14 amino acids. The CDR3 loop is CASRPGTGLTEAFF.

This chain uses TRBV11-2 with TRBJ2-7; checking the TCRdb D call of TRBD1 is not possible without DNA. The CDR3 is made up of 14 amino acids. Per germline, CDR1 SGHAT and CDR2 FQNNGV. The chain's CDR3 is CASSAMGATDEQYF.

The chain links TRBV5-1 to TRBJ2-1. CDR1 is SGHRS and CDR2 is YFSETQ in the germline V gene. This CDR3 has 16 residues. CDR3 in amino acids: CASSSRGGDSYNEQFF.

The chain uses TRBV7-3 and TRBJ1-1. The CDR3 loop spans 14 amino acids. CDR1 and CDR2 (germline): SGHTA, FQGTGA. CDR3: CASSLSQENTEAFF.

The chain joins TRBV7-2 to TRBJ2-3; the D gene TCRdb calls, TRBD1, cannot be checked with no DNA. Germline assignment: CDR1 SGHTA and CDR2 FQGNSA. The CDR3 is made up of 14 amino acids. The CDR3 spells CASRLGILTDTQYF.

The chain is built from TRBV11-2 and TRBJ2-1; TCRdb outputs TRBD2, but without DNA this stays unchecked. Germline V CDR1 and CDR2: SGHAT, FQNNGV. There are 14 residues in the CDR3. The CDR3 protein is CASSLTTNFLEQFF.

The rearrangement joins TRBV12-3 or TRBV12-4 to TRBJ1-2; the D gene TCRdb calls, TRBD1, cannot be checked with no DNA. This CDR3 is built from 16 residues. The CDR3 is CASSPTGARENYGYTF.

The chain is built from TRBV5-6 and TRBJ2-2; absent DNA, TCRdb's TRBD2 call cannot be checked. The CDR3 is 13 amino acids. Germline values: CDR1 SGHDT, CDR2 YYEEEE. This chain's CDR3 is CASSLPSVGELFF. Full variable domain (remainder filled in from reference TRBV5-6 and TRBJ2-2): DAGVTQSPTHLIKTRGQQVTLRCSPKSGHDTVSWYQQALGQGPQFIFQYYEEEERQRGNFPDRFSGHQFPNYSSELNVNALLLGDSALYLCASSLPSVGELFFGEGSRLTVL.

The chain is built from TRBV28 and TRBJ2-3; TCRdb's D gene call, TRBD2, goes unchecked for lack of DNA. The CDR3 spans 16 residues. CDR1 is MDHEN and CDR2 is SYDVKM in the germline V gene. The CDR3 loop reads CASSLRPTGGPDTQYF.

The chain has TRBV7-3 and TRBJ2-3; TCRdb designates TRBD1, a call that cannot be tested without DNA. The CDR3 is made up of 15 amino acids. The germline gives CDR1 SGHTA, CDR2 FQGTGA. The CDR3 sequence: CASSLFPGVGDTQYF.

CDR3 protein: CASSQARTDPILDTQYF. This rearrangement joins TRBV4-2 to TRBJ2-3. Germline V gene sequence: CDR1 LGHNA, CDR2 YNFKEQ. The CDR3 contains 17 residues.

This chain uses TRBV5-1 with TRBJ2-7; with no DNA, the TCRdb D assignment of TRBD2 cannot be verified. Germline V gene lookup returns CDR1 SGHRS and CDR2 YFSETQ. The CDR3 extends over 16 amino acids. CDR3 amino acids: CASSAEFSGSPYEQYF.

CDR3 amino acids: CASSLGTSGGERETQYF. This chain connects TRBV5-1 to TRBJ2-5; TCRdb designates TRBD2, a call that cannot be tested without DNA. CDR1 and CDR2 from the germline V gene are SGHRS and YFSETQ. The CDR3 extends over 17 amino acids. Full variable domain (missing parts from reference TRBV5-1 and TRBJ2-5): KAGVTQTPRYLIKTRGQQVTLSCSPISGHRSVSWYQQTPGQGLQFLFEYFSETQRNKGNFPGRFSGRQFSNSRSEMNVSTLELGDSALYLCASSLGTSGGERETQYFGPGTRLLVL.

J is TRBJ2-3 and V is TRBV12-3 or TRBV12-4. The CDR3 is made up of 14 amino acids. The CDR3 loop is CASSLGGWADTQYF.

The chain links TRBV5-1 to TRBJ2-7. Looked up from germline, CDR1 is SGHRS and CDR2 is YFSETQ. The CDR3 consists of 14 residues. Here the CDR3 reads CASSLDGRSYEQYF.

The chain recombines TRBV6-1 with TRBJ2-1; the TCRdb call, TRBD1, lacks DNA for checking. The CDR3 loop spans 15 amino acids. CDR1 is MNHNS and CDR2 is SASEGT in the germline V gene. The CDR3: CASTHTPGSYNEQFF.

V gene TRBV19 combines with J gene TRBJ2-1; TCRdb outputs TRBD1, but without DNA this stays unchecked. Germline V lookup: CDR1 LNHDA, CDR2 SQIVND (reference sequence). This CDR3 is 14 amino acids long. The CDR3 sequence: CASSPGQANNEQFF.

The chain uses TRBV29-1 and TRBJ1-1; TCRdb's D gene call, TRBD1, goes unchecked for lack of DNA. Germline CDR1 and CDR2: SQVTM and ANQGSEA. CDR3 length equals 14 residues. CDR3 sequence: CSVERGGKDTEAFF. The entire variable domain, with the rest obtained from reference TRBV29-1 and TRBJ1-1, is as follows: SAVISQKPSRDICQRGTSLTIQCQVDSQVTMMFWYRQQPGQSLTLIATANQGSEATYESGFVIDKFPISRPNLTFSTLTVSNMSPEDSSIYLCSVERGGKDTEAFFGQGTRLTVV.

The chain uses TRBV20-1 and TRBJ2-6; TCRdb names TRBD2, which stays unverified in the absence of DNA. Germline CDR1 and CDR2: DFQATT and SNEGSKA (reference sequence). The CDR3 consists of 16 residues. The CDR3 here is CSARDSGPSGANVLTF.

The CDR3 sequence: CASSLRQAGLNEQFF. V and J are TRBV5-1 and TRBJ2-1; with no DNA, the TCRdb D assignment of TRBD1 cannot be verified. CDR3 size: 15 residues. Germline CDR1 is SGHRS and CDR2 is YFSETQ.

The gene calls are TRBV5-6 and TRBJ2-2; TCRdb designates TRBD1, a call that cannot be tested without DNA. Germline assignment: CDR1 SGHDT and CDR2 YYEEEE. This CDR3 region has 16 residues. The CDR3 protein is CASSLAGGASTGELFF.

V and J are TRBV3-1 and TRBJ2-7. CDR3 length: 11 residues. The germline gives CDR1 LGHDT, CDR2 YNNKEL (reference sequence). The CDR3 spells CASSLRDEQYF.

The chain carries TRBV15 and TRBJ2-3; the TCRdb D gene call, TRBD1, has no DNA to confirm it. Germline V gives CDR1 LNHNV, CDR2 YYDKDF (reference sequence). This CDR3 has 14 amino acids. CDR3 sequence reads: CATSNYRDADTQYF. Variable domain in full (rest from reference TRBV15 and TRBJ2-3): DAMVIQNPRYQVTQFGKPVTLSCSQTLNHNVMYWYQQKSSQAPKLLFHYYDKDFNNEADTPDNFQSRRPNTSFCFLDIRSPGLGDTAMYLCATSNYRDADTQYFGPGTRLTVL.

The chain couples TRBV7-9 to TRBJ1-2; TCRdb returns TRBD1, unconfirmable since there is no DNA. Germline assignment: CDR1 SEHNR and CDR2 FQNEAQ (reference sequence). The CDR3 is 13 residues long. The CDR3 spells CASSSGASYGYTF.

The rearrangement joins TRBV6-6 to TRBJ2-7. This CDR3 comprises 12 residues. The germline V gene has CDR1 MNHNY and CDR2 SVGAGI (reference sequence). The chain's CDR3 is CASNRFSNEQYF.

The V call is TRBV20-1, the J call TRBJ1-2; TCRdb names TRBD1, which stays unverified in the absence of DNA. Germline V gene sequence: CDR1 DFQATT, CDR2 SNEGSKA (reference sequence). The CDR3 loop spans 14 amino acids. The CDR3 reads CSAGLRQGNYGYTF.

The V and J genes are TRBV7-7 and TRBJ2-1. CDR3 length equals 17 residues. CDR1 SSHAT and CDR2 FNYEAQ come from the germline V gene (reference sequence). The CDR3 sequence: CASSARSSSGSYNEQFF. Variable domain in full (rest from reference TRBV7-7 and TRBJ2-1): GAGVSQSPRYKVTKRGQDVTLRCDPISSHATLYWYQQALGQGPEFLTYFNYEAQPDKSGLPSDRFSAERPEGSISTLTIQRTEQRDSAMYRCASSARSSSGSYNEQFFGPGTRLTVL.

The CDR3 loop reads CASSLMPSGRAYEQYF. The chain carries TRBV7-2 and TRBJ2-7; checking the TCRdb D call of TRBD2 is not possible without DNA. CDR1 is SGHTA and CDR2 is FQGNSA in the germline V gene. This CDR3 has 16 residues.

The J gene is TRBJ1-1, the V gene TRBV12-3 or TRBV12-4. This CDR3 has 12 residues. CDR3 residues: CASSVGMAEAFF.